This passage covers 16 T cell receptor beta chains from one sample sequenced in a study of vaccination and CD4 T cells after COVID-19. At the Johns Hopkins FTIC core, DNA taken from cultured CD4+ T cells was sequenced by way of the Oncomine TCR Beta short-read assay. TCRdb reanalysed the PCR reads using MiXCR and keeps one entry per CDR3 protein. The table records some 16,000 distinct CDR3 sequences, roughly 80% of them present only once. Their antigens are not known. The sample's treatment: roughly 11-day PBMC culture with coronavirus spike peptide pools or control peptides (ViraFEST assay). The input for sequencing was CD4+ T cells from blood, cultured in vitro, taken after SARS-CoV-2 vaccination. The origin of the receptors is a human donor who received a COVID-19 vaccine.

For the CDR3, the DNA is TGTGCCAGCAGTAGTCGACAGGGGATCTACGAGCAGTACTTC. Translating gives CASSSRQGIYEQYF. The chain uses TRBV25-1 and TRBJ2-7; 8 bases line up with TRBD1. This CDR3 is 14 amino acids long. Germline CDR1 is MGHDK and CDR2 is SYGVNS. V lost 5 bases to trimming and J lost 3 bases; unmatched junction nucleotides: 6.

The J gene is TRBJ1-1, the V gene TRBV20-1, with 8 positions matching TRBD1. This CDR3 comprises 16 residues. The germline CDR1 and CDR2 sequences are DFQATT and SNEGSKA (reference sequence). Trimming removed 0 bases from V and 5 bases from J; junction bases left unmatched: 11. CDR3 in DNA: TGCAGTGCTAGAGATAGCGACAGGGGAGGGGAAACTGAAGCTTTCTTT. Residues: CSARDSDRGGETEAFF.

This clonotype has only one observation. This chain uses TRBV12-3 or TRBV12-4 with TRBJ1-1; TRBD1 might be the D (5 bases). V was clipped by 1 base and J by 3 bases, with 18 bases between them. The CDR3 consists of 17 residues. The CDR3: CASSLDRQRGRDTEAFF. The DNA for the CDR3 is TGTGCCAGCAGTTTAGACCGCCAAAGGGGCCGTGACACTGAAGCTTTCTTT.

A note on this clonotype: This may stem from a read error, because a much larger clone lies one nucleotide away. The chain uses TRBV20-1 and TRBJ2-1; TRBD1 matches 7 bases. The CDR3 is made up of 15 amino acids. CDR1 is DFQATT and CDR2 is SNEGSKA in the germline V gene (reference sequence). V dropped 1 base and J dropped 5; count of bases not matched to a gene: 8. CDR3 coding DNA: TGCAGTGCTAGAGGTGGGGGACAGTCGGACAATGAGCAGTTCTTC. The encoded protein is CSARGGGQSDNEQFF.

The chain combines TRBV11-3 with TRBJ1-2; TRBD1 agrees at 8 bases. CDR1 and CDR2 from the germline V gene are SGHNT and YENEEA. Trimming took 4 bases from V and 1 from J; bases not matched to a gene: 2. The CDR3 loop spans 14 amino acids. The CDR3 bases are TGTGCCAGCAGCTGGGGACAGGATAACTATGGCTACACCTTC. This codes for CASSWGQDNYGYTF.

This chain uses TRBV9 with TRBJ2-3; no clear D gene. The CDR3 is made up of 12 amino acids. Germline CDR1 is SGDLS and CDR2 is YYNGEE. V lost 4 bases to trimming and J lost 3 bases, with 6 bases between them. In DNA form, the CDR3 reads TGTGCCAGCAGCTACACAACAGATACGCAGTATTTT. Translation: CASSYTTDTQYF.

For this clonotype: Germline and junction disagree at one end, which may indicate a read error. The rearrangement links TRBV7-9 to TRBJ1-6; 9 positions agree with TRBD1. The length of the CDR3 is 16 residues. The germline CDR1 and CDR2 sequences are SEHNR and FQNEAQ (reference sequence). In nucleotides, the CDR3 is TGCGCCAGCAGCGTAGGGCCAGGACAGGGGAATTCACCCCTCCACTTT. Translating it yields CASSVGPGQGNSPLHF.

The chain combines TRBV20-1 with TRBJ2-5; D is perhaps TRBD2 (6 bases). CDR1 is DFQATT, CDR2 SNEGSKA, per germline (reference sequence). The CDR3 has 15 residues. V lost 4 bases, J lost 2 bases, and 17 bases lay in between. CDR3 in DNA: TGCAGTGCTAAGATTGGAGCGGGCAAACAAGAGACCCAGTACTTC. Translated, it gives CSAKIGAGKQETQYF.

The rearrangement joins TRBV11-2 to TRBJ2-1; the D is unclear. V lost 1 base and J 0 bases, leaving 7 bases between the germline ends. The CDR3 has 15 amino acids. Germline V gives CDR1 SGHAT, CDR2 FQNNGV. CDR3 in amino acids: CASSLGWDSYNEQFF. The CDR3 DNA follows: TGTGCCAGCAGCTTAGGTTGGGACTCCTACAATGAGCAGTTCTTC.

The rearrangement joins TRBV4-2 to TRBJ2-7; possible D gene TRBD2, 6 bases. The DNA end is more similar to TRBJ2-5, so the J call may be wrong. Germline CDR1 and CDR2: LGHNA and YNFKEQ. This CDR3 contains 15 residues. CDR3 protein: CASSQDRDGRETQYF. The CDR3 DNA follows: TGTGCCAGCAGCCAAGATCGGGATGGGAGGGAGACCCAGTACTTC.

By its share, this clonotype is large. The chain links TRBV7-2 to TRBJ1-2, with 7 bases lining up with TRBD1. Germline trimming cut 5 bases from V and 12 bases from J; bases unmatched to any gene: 6. Germline loops: CDR1 SGHTA, CDR2 FQGNSA. CDR3 length: 11 amino acids. The CDR3 sequence: CASSTGTAHTF. CDR3 DNA: TGTGCCAGCAGCACCGGGACAGCCCACACCTTC.

This clonotype was counted only a few times. In DNA form, the CDR3 reads TGTGCCAGTAGTATGTCGGATAGCAATCAGCCCCAGCATTTT. It encodes CASSMSDSNQPQHF. The chain has TRBV19 and TRBJ1-5; D is uncertain. Germline values: CDR1 LNHDA, CDR2 SQIVND (reference sequence). The CDR3 is 14 residues long. V dropped 3 bases and J dropped 0 bases, with 6 bases sitting between them.

This clonotype was detected only a few times. This chain links TRBV6-5 with TRBJ1-6, with no clear D. CDR3 length equals 14 residues. V lost 2 bases to trimming and J lost 6 bases, with 8 bases between them. CDR1 and CDR2 (germline): MNHEY, SVGAGI. This chain's CDR3 is CASSYEAFNSPLHF. The CDR3, as DNA: TGTGCCAGCAGTTACGAGGCCTTTAATTCACCCCTCCACTTT.

This sequence joins TRBV12-3 or TRBV12-4 and TRBJ1-6; 10 positions agree with TRBD1. Germline trimming cut 5 bases from V and 14 bases from J; bases unmatched to any gene: 12. This CDR3 is built from 15 residues. DNA for the CDR3: TGTGCCAGCAGTGCTCCGGGACAGGGGATGATAGCCCTCCACTTT. Protein: CASSAPGQGMIALHF.

The V and J genes are TRBV7-8 and TRBJ1-1; D call uncertain. V lost 2 bases, J lost 3 bases, and 19 bases lay in between. The CDR3 runs 17 residues. Germline V lookup: CDR1 SGHVS, CDR2 FQNEAQ. Here the CDR3 reads CASSLNSRTGRDTEAFF. The CDR3 DNA sequence: TGTGCCAGCAGCTTAAATTCTCGGACGGGGAGGGACACTGAAGCTTTCTTT.

V and J are TRBV4-2 and TRBJ2-2; possibly TRBD1 for D (6 bases). The CDR3 spans 15 residues. V was shortened by 2 bases and J by 6 bases, with 13 bases between the two germline ends. Germline CDR1 and CDR2: LGHNA and YNFKEQ. CDR3 in DNA: TGTGCCAGCAGCCAACGCCAGGGGAGTGCCGGGGAGCTGTTTTTT. This sequence encodes CASSQRQGSAGELFF.